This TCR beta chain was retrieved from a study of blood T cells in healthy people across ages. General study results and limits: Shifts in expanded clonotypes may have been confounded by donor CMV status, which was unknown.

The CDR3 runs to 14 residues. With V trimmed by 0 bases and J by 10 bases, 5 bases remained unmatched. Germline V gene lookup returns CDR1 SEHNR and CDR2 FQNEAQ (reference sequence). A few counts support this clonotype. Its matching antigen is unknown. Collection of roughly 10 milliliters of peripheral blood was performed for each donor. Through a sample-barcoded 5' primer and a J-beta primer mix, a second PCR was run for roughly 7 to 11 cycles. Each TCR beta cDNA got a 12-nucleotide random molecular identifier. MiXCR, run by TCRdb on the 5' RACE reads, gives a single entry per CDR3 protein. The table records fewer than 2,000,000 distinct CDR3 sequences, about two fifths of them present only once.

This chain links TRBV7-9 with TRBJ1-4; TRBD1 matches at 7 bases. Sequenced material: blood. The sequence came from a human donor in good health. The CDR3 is CASSLAQGLGKLFF. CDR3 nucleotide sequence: TGTGCCAGCAGCTTAGCACAGGGGCTCGGAAAACTGTTTTTT.